These 18 T cell receptor beta chains were all obtained from the same sample, sequenced in a study of cytomegalovirus exposure and HLA in healthy donors. PCR was performed using 60 Vbeta and 13 Jbeta primers. Here immunoSEQ multiplex PCR was the method, and the copy in TCRdb shows in-frame clones only, minus some. Of some 200,000 clones in the sample, around 89% are singletons; the top ten hold less than 1.2%. Sequenced sample: PBMCs. These receptors originate from a young woman in good health and CMV-seronegative.

The chain has TRBV27 and TRBJ1-6; D remains unclear. The CDR3 is made up of 13 amino acids. V was cut by 4 bases and J by 9 bases, with 10 bases left in between. Germline V gene sequence: CDR1 MNHEY, CDR2 SMNVEV (reference sequence). In nucleotides, the CDR3 is TGTGCCAGCAGTTCTCGGGAAAGTTCACCCCTCCACTTT. This sequence encodes CASSSRESSPLHF.

This clone appeared once. The J gene is TRBJ2-3, the V gene TRBV10-3, with TRBD2 matching 14 bases. The CDR3 sequence is 14 residues long. V lost 10 bases to trimming and J lost 4 bases; unmatched junction nucleotides: 4. CDR1 and CDR2 from the germline V gene are ENHRY and SYGVKD. The DNA of the CDR3 is TGTGCCACCGGGACTAGCGGGGGCTCAGATACGCAGTATTTT. This encodes CATGTSGGSDTQYF.

V gene TRBV10-3 combines with J gene TRBJ2-7, with a tentative D call TRBD2 (5 bases). Trimming left V 6 bases short and J 0 bases short, with 15 bases between. CDR1 ENHRY and CDR2 SYGVKD come from the germline V gene. The CDR3 spans 15 residues. CDR3 residues: CAIRGSRELSYEQYF. The CDR3 region has the DNA TGTGCCATCAGAGGTTCCCGGGAACTCTCCTACGAGCAGTACTTC.

V and J are TRBV14 and TRBJ2-7; TRBD1 matches 9 bases. J was trimmed by 4 bases and V by 5 bases; bases with no gene match: 12. Per the germline V gene, CDR1 is SGHDN and CDR2 is FVKESK. CDR3 length equals 16 residues. This CDR3 is CASSSQPGQGAYEQYF. The DNA for the CDR3 is TGTGCCAGCAGCTCCCAACCGGGACAGGGTGCGTACGAGCAGTACTTC. Variable domain in full (rest from reference TRBV14 and TRBJ2-7): EAGVTQFPSHSVIEKGQTVTLRCDPISGHDNLYWYRRVMGKEIKFLLHFVKESKQDESGMPNNRFLAERTGGTYSTLKVQPAELEDSGVYFCASSSQPGQGAYEQYFGPGTRLTVT.

V gene TRBV6-5 combines with J gene TRBJ1-4; D is perhaps TRBD1 (6 bases). Trimming removed 0 bases from V and 5 bases from J, with 13 bases in between. This CDR3 is 16 amino acids long. CDR1 MNHEY and CDR2 SVGAGI come from the germline V gene. The CDR3 DNA reads as TGTGCCAGCAGTTACTCGCTCGGGGGGACAAATGAAAAACTGTTTTTT. This encodes CASSYSLGGTNEKLFF.

This chain connects TRBV5-8 to TRBJ1-5, with 7 nucleotides matching TRBD1. This CDR3 is built from 16 residues. The V and J ends lost 0 bases and 1 base, in that order; junction bases with no gene match: 4. Per the germline V gene, CDR1 is SGHTS and CDR2 is YDEGEE. The CDR3 spells CASSLARRGSNQPQHF. For the CDR3, the DNA is TGTGCCAGCAGCTTGGCTCGCAGGGGGAGCAATCAGCCCCAGCATTTT.

The CDR3 loop reads CASSPPPSGSMYEQYF. The DNA of the CDR3 is TGTGCCAGCAGCCCCCCCCCTAGCGGGAGCATGTACGAGCAGTACTTC. The chain has TRBV11-3 and TRBJ2-7; 10 bases are a match to TRBD2. CDR3 length equals 16 residues. Germline V gene sequence: CDR1 SGHNT, CDR2 YENEEA. V gave up 5 bases and J gave up 4 bases; unmatched junction bases: 11.

The rearrangement uses TRBV7-9 and TRBJ2-7, with D maybe TRBD2 (6 bases). The CDR3 loop spans 17 amino acids. CDR1 and CDR2 from the germline V gene are SEHNR and FQNEAQ (reference sequence). The V and J ends lost 1 base and 5 bases respectively, with 21 bases between them. CDR3 residues: CASSLVPTSRELNEQYF. DNA of the CDR3: TGTGCCAGCAGCTTAGTCCCCACTAGCAGGGAACTGAACGAGCAGTACTTC. The full variable domain, with the rest looked up from reference TRBV7-9 and TRBJ2-7, is DTGVSQNPRHKITKRGQNVTFRCDPISEHNRLYWYRQTLGQGPEFLTYFQNEAQLEKSRLLSDRFSAERPKGSFSTLEIQRTEQGDSAMYLCASSLVPTSRELNEQYFGPGTRLTVT.

The rearrangement joins TRBV11-2 to TRBJ2-5; TRBD1 agrees at 7 bases. J lost 5 bases, V lost 5 bases, and 8 bases had no gene match. This CDR3 spans 14 amino acids. Germline V gene sequence: CDR1 SGHAT, CDR2 FQNNGV. The CDR3 nucleotides read TGTGCCAGCAGCGCCCAGACAGGGATCGAGACCCAGTACTTC. Its translation is CASSAQTGIETQYF.

This clone appeared a few times. The gene calls are TRBV2 and TRBJ2-3, with TRBD2 identical over 7 bases. Unmatched junction bases numbered 4, after V lost 1 base and J lost 0 bases. CDR1 is SNHLY and CDR2 is FYNNEI in the germline V gene. The CDR3 is made up of 16 amino acids. The CDR3 coding sequence is TGTGCCAGCAGTGAAGGGCGGGGGTCTAGCACAGATACGCAGTATTTT. The encoded protein is CASSEGRGSSTDTQYF.

The genes are TRBV27 and TRBJ1-2; 7 nucleotides align to TRBD1. V dropped 3 bases and J dropped 3; count of bases not matched to a gene: 4. This CDR3 region has 14 residues. Germline assignment: CDR1 MNHEY and CDR2 SMNVEV (reference sequence). CDR3 coding DNA: TGTGCCAGCAGTTTCCTCGGGACAGACTATGGCTACACCTTC. Its translation: CASSFLGTDYGYTF.

This clone was found once. This sequence joins TRBV7-6 and TRBJ2-5, with 9 bases fitting TRBD1. CDR1 SGHVS and CDR2 FNYEAQ come from the germline V gene. The CDR3 covers 14 residues. V was pared by 3 bases and J by 5 bases, with 4 bases of the junction left unmatched. The CDR3 DNA sequence: TGTGCCAGCAGCTTCACAGGGGGCGTGGAGACCCAGTACTTC. Encoded protein: CASSFTGGVETQYF.

In nucleotides, the CDR3 is TGTGCCATCAGTATAGACCGAATCGGGGGCTACACCTTC. Amino acids: CAISIDRIGGYTF. The chain joins TRBV10-3 to TRBJ1-2; D gene unclear. The germline V and J ends were trimmed by 5 bases and 8 bases, with 15 bases remaining between them. The CDR3 is 13 residues long. Germline V gene data show CDR1 as ENHRY and CDR2 as SYGVKD.

The rearrangement links TRBV29-1 to TRBJ1-2, with a possible D match to TRBD1 (5 bases). This CDR3 has 12 amino acids. V gave up 6 bases and J gave up 2 bases, with 10 bases separating them. Looked up from germline, CDR1 is SQVTM and CDR2 is ANQGSEA. CDR3 DNA sequence: TGCAGCGTCGGGGGGGGGAACTATGGCTACACCTTC. Translation gives CSVGGGNYGYTF.

DNA of the CDR3: TGTGCCAGCAGTGCGTGGACAGTGAGGGAGACCCAGTACTTC. Translating gives CASSAWTVRETQYF. V is TRBV6-6 and J is TRBJ2-5, with D maybe TRBD1 (6 bases). The germline gives CDR1 MNHNY, CDR2 SVGAGI (reference sequence). Between the trimmed V and J ends, which lost 5 bases and 5 bases, there was a span of 15 bases. This CDR3 contains 14 residues.

The V and J genes are TRBV6-1 and TRBJ2-5, with 12 nucleotides matching TRBD2. Trimming took 4 bases from V and 4 from J; bases not matched to a gene: 10. This CDR3 has 17 amino acids. Germline loops: CDR1 MNHNS, CDR2 SASEGT. The CDR3 is CASSALAGGRGRETQYF. CDR3 in DNA: TGTGCCAGCAGTGCCCTAGCGGGGGGGCGAGGGCGAGAGACCCAGTACTTC.

The gene calls are TRBV7-4 and TRBJ2-7; the match to TRBD1 covers 10 bases. V shed 5 bases, J shed 5 bases, and the junction held 15 bases outside the gene matches. The CDR3 contains 17 residues. The germline V gene encodes CDR1 SGHVT and CDR2 SQSDAQ. CDR3 coding DNA: TGTGCCAGCAGCAATCCCGGGACAGGGGTGGGTGTCCACGAGCAGTACTTC. It codes for CASSNPGTGVGVHEQYF.

The V and J genes are TRBV27 and TRBJ2-7, with 8 bases lining up with TRBD1. CDR1 and CDR2 from the germline V gene are MNHEY and SMNVEV (reference sequence). The CDR3 consists of 18 residues. The J segment lost 0 bases and the V segment lost 6 bases, leaving 16 bases of the junction unmatched. CDR3 loop: CASSSPLKRTGSSYEQYF. The DNA of the CDR3 is TGTGCCAGCAGCTCACCCCTCAAGAGGACAGGGAGCTCCTACGAGCAGTACTTC.